This T cell receptor beta chain is from a study of blood T cell repertoires in COVID-19. As processed by the authors: From reference gene primer amplification, estimates of nucleated cell counts were derived. TCRdb keeps only in-frame clones here, not all; method: immunoSEQ multiplex PCR. The D gene and trimming were derived from the DNA, and the V and J assignments and clone size from that table. The top ten hold about 16% of the sample, which has about 180,000 clones, around 83% seen once. This TCR derives from a man in his fifties who had recovered from COVID-19. The source material was PBMCs or T cells enriched from blood (not recorded which).

CDR3 bases: TGTGCCAGCAGGGATCCTGTGGCAGGGCCGAACACTGAAGCTTTCTTT. Its protein is CASRDPVAGPNTEAFF. The chain joins TRBV2 to TRBJ1-1; D is possibly TRBD1 (5 bases). V was clipped by 6 bases and J by 1 base, with 18 bases between them. The germline gives CDR1 SNHLY, CDR2 FYNNEI. CDR3 length: 16 amino acids.